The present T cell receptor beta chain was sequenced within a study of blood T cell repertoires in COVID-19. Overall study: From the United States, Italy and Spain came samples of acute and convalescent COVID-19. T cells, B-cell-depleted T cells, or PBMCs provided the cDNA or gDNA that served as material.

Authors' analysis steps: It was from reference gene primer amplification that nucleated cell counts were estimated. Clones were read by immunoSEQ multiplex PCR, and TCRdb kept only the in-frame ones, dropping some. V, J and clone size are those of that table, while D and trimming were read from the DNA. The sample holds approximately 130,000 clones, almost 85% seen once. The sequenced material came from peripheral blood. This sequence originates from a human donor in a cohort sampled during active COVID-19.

The CDR3 loop reads CASSLVGRGTSDEQYF. As DNA, the CDR3 is TGCGCCAGCAGCTTGGTTGGGAGGGGTACGTCGGACGAGCAGTACTTC. The V call is TRBV5-1, the J call TRBJ2-7, with 7 bases matching TRBD2. This CDR3 spans 16 amino acids. Germline V gives CDR1 SGHRS, CDR2 YFSETQ. J gave up 5 bases and V 0 bases, and 11 bases lay outside the gene matches.